What follows are 3 T cell receptor beta chains derived from one specimen sequenced in a study of T cell responses to AZD1222 COVID-19 vaccine. Generated by immunoSEQ multiplex PCR, the TCRdb table keeps only in-frame clones and is missing some. The table records more than 110,000 clones, 89% of them present only once. The source material was peripheral blood, sampled on day 0 of AZD1222 vaccination. These receptors came from an adult in good health.

This clone was observed once. The gene calls are TRBV7-9 and TRBJ2-7, with D unresolved. Germline-derived CDR1 and CDR2 are SEHNR and FQNEAQ (reference sequence). V was shortened by 5 bases and J by 2 bases, with 13 bases between the two germline ends. The CDR3 totals 14 residues. CDR3 coding DNA: TGTGCCAGCAGCCGAAACGACATAACCTACGAGCAGTACTTC. Amino acids: CASSRNDITYEQYF.

This rearrangement joins TRBV4-1 to TRBJ1-1; TRBD1 is a possible D gene (5 bases). Trimming took 0 bases from V and 1 from J, leaving 12 bases between them. Per the germline V gene, CDR1 is MGHRA and CDR2 is YSYEKL. The CDR3 extends over 16 amino acids. CDR3 in DNA: TGCGCCAGCAGCCAAGATCGCAACAGGCCGAACACTGAAGCTTTCTTT. Residues: CASSQDRNRPNTEAFF.

This chain links TRBV5-4 with TRBJ1-1; the D gene is possibly TRBD1 (5 bases). Germline loops: CDR1 SGHNT, CDR2 YYREEE (reference sequence). V gave up 1 base and J gave up 3 bases, with 10 bases separating them. This CDR3 spans 14 amino acids. CDR3 nucleotides: TGTGCCAGCAGCTTGAGACAGCGAGACACTGAAGCTTTCTTT. Amino acid sequence: CASSLRQRDTEAFF.